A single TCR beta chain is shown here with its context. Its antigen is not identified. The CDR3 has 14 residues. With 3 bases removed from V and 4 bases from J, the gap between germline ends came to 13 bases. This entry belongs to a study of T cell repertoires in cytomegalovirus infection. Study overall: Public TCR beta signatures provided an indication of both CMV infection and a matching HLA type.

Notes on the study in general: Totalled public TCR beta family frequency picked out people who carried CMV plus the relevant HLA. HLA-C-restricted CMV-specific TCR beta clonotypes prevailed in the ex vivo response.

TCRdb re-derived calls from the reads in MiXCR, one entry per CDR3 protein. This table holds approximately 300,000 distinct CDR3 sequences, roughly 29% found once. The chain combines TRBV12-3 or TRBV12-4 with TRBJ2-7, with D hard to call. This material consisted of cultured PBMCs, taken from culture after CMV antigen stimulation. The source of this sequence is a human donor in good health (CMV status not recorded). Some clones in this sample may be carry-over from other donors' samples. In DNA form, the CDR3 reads TGTGCCAGCAGTTTTCAGGTCTCTGCGTACGAGCAGTACTTC. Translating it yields CASSFQVSAYEQYF.